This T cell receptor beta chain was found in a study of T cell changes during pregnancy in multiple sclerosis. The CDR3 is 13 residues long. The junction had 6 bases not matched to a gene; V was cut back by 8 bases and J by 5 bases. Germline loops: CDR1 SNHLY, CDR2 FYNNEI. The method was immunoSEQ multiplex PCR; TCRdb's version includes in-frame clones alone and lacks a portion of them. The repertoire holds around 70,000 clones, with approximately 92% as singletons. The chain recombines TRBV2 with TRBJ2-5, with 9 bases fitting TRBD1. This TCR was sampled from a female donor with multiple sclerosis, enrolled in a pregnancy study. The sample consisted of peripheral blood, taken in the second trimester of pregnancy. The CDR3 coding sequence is TGTGCCAGCGGACAGGGGCTATGGGAGACCCAGTACTTC. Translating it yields CASGQGLWETQYF.